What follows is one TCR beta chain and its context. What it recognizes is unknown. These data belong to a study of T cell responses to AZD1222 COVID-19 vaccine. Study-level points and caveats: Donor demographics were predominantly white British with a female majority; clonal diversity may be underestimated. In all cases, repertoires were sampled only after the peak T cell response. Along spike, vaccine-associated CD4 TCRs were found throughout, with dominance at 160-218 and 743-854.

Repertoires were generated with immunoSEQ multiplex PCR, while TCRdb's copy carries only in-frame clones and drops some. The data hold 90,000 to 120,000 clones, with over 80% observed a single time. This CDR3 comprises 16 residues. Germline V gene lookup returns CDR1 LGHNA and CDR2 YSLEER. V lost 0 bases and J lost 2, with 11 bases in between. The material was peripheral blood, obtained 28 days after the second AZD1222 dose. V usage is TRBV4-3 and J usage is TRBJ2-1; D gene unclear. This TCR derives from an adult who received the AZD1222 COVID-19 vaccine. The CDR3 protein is CASSQDPIGTYNEQFF. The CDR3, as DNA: TGCGCCAGCAGCCAAGACCCAATCGGCACCTACAATGAGCAGTTCTTC.